The subject of this entry is one T cell receptor beta chain. Its antigen is unknown. CDR3 length equals 14 residues. Germline loops: CDR1 GTSNPN, CDR2 SVGIG (reference sequence). Samples each yielded cDNA through eight separate reactions. TCRdb reprocessed the 5' RACE reads, keeping one entry per CDR3 protein, no DNA. The sample has hundreds of thousands of distinct CDR3 sequences. This sample is part of a study of monozygotic twins with inflammatory bowel disease. Notes on the study in general: Subtypes among T cells remained indistinguishable. Clonotypes shared with others were fewer in IBD patients than in healthy twins, especially with disease activity.

Sequencing was performed on blood. The receptor comes from a human donor with ulcerative colitis or Crohn's disease, or a healthy co-twin of an affected twin (not recorded which). The rearrangement links TRBV30 to TRBJ2-2. The CDR3 loop is CAWSVHWNTGELFF.